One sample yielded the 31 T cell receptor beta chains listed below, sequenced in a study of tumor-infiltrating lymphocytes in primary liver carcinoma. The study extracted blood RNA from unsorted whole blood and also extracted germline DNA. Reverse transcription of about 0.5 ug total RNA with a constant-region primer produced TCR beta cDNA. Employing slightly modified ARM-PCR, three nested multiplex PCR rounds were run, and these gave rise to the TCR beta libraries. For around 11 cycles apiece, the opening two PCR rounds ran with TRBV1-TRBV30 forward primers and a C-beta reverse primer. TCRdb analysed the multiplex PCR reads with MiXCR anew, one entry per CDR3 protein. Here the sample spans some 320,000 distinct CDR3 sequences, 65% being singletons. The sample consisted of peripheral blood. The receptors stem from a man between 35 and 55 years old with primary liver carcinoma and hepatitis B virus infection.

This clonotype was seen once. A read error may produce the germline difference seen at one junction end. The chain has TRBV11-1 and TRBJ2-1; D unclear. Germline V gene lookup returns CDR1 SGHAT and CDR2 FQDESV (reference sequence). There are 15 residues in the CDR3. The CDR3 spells CACSPNVDWVNEQFF. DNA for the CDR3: TGTGCCTGCAGCCCCAATGTAGATTGGGTCAATGAGCAGTTCTTC.

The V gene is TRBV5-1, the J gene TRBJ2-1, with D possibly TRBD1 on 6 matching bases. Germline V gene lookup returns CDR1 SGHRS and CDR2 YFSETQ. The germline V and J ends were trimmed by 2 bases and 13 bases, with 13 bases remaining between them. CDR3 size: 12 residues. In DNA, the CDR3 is TGCGCCAGCAGCTTCTCAGGGGCTTTCCAGTTCTTC. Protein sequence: CASSFSGAFQFF. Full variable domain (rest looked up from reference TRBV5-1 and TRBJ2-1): KAGVTQTPRYLIKTRGQQVTLSCSPISGHRSVSWYQQTPGQGLQFLFEYFSETQRNKGNFPGRFSGRQFSNSRSEMNVSTLELGDSALYLCASSFSGAFQFFGPGTRLTVL.

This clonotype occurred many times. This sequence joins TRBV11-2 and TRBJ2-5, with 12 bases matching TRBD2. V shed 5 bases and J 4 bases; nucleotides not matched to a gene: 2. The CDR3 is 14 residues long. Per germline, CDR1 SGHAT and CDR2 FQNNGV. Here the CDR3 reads CASSGTSGSETQYF. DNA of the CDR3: TGTGCCAGCAGCGGGACTAGCGGGTCAGAGACCCAGTACTTC.

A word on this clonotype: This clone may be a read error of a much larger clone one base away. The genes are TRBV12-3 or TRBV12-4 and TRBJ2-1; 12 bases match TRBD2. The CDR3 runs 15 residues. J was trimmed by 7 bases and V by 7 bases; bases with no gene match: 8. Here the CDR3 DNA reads TGTGCCAGCAACGTAACTAGCGGGAGGTTAAATGAGCAGTTCTTC. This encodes CASNVTSGRLNEQFF.

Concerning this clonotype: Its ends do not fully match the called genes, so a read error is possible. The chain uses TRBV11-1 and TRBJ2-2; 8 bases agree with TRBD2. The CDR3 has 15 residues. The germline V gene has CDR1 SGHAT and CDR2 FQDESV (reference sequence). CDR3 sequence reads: CAGRETGGNIGELFF. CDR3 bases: TGTGCAGGCCGCGAGACGGGAGGGAACATCGGGGAGCTGTTTTTT.

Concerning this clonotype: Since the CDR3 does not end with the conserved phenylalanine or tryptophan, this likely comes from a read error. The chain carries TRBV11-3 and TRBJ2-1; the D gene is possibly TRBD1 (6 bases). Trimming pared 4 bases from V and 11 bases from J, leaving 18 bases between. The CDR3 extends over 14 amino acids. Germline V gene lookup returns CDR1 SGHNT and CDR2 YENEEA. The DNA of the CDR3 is TGTGCCAGCAGCTCAAAGACAGGTCACTCGAAGCAGTTCTCC. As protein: CASSSKTGHSKQFS.

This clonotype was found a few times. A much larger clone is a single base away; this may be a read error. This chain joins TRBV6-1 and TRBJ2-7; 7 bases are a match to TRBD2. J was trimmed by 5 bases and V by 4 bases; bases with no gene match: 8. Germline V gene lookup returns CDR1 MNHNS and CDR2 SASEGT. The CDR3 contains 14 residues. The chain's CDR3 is CASSGLADPHEQYF. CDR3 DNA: TGTGCCAGCAGTGGGCTAGCGGATCCCCACGAGCAGTACTTC.

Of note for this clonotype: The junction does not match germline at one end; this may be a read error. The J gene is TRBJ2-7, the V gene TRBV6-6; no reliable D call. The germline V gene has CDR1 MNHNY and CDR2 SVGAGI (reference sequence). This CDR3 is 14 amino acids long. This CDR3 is CAGDRKPSSHEQYF. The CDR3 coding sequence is TGTGCCGGGGATAGGAAACCGAGCTCCCACGAGCAGTACTTC.

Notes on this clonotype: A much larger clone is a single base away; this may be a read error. The DNA for the CDR3 is TGCGCCAGCAGCCAAGGTGTAACCACCATTTCGGGAACCCTCCACTTT. It encodes CASSQGVTTISGTLHF. The gene calls are TRBV4-3 and TRBJ1-6; D not certain. The CDR3 totals 16 residues. Germline V gene data show CDR1 as LGHNA and CDR2 as YSLEER. The V and J ends lost 1 base and 14 bases respectively, with 21 bases between them.

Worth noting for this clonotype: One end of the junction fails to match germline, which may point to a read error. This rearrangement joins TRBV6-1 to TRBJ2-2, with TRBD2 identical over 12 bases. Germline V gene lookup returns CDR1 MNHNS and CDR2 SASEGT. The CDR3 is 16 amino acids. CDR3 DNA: TGTGCCAGCAGTCAGGGACTAGCGGGTGACAGCGGGAAGCTGTTTTTT. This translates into CASSQGLAGDSGKLFF.

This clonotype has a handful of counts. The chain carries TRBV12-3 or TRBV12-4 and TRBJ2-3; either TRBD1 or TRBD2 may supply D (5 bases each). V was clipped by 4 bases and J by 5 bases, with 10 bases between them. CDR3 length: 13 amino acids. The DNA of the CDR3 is TGTGCCAGCAGTTGGGACCTACAAGATACGCAGTATTTT. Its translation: CASSWDLQDTQYF.

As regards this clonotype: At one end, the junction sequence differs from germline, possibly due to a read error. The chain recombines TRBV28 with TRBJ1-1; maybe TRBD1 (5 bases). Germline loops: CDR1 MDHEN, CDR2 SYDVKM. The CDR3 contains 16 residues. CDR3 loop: CACSLSGSGRWTEAFF. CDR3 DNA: TGTGCCTGCAGTTTATCTGGTTCGGGACGGTGGACTGAAGCTTTCTTT. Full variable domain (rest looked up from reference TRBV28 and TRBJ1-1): DVKVTQSSRYLVKRTGEKVFLECVQDMDHENMFWYRQDPGLGLRLIYFSYDVKMKEKGDIPEGYSVSREKKERFSLILESASTNQTSMYLCACSLSGSGRWTEAFFGQGTRLTVV.

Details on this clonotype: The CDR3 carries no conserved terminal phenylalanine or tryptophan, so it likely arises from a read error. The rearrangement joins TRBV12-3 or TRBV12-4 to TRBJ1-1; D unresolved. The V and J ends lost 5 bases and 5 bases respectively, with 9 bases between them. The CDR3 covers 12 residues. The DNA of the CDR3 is TGTGCCAGCAGTGTGAGAAGGACTGAAGCTTTCTCT. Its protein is CASSVRRTEAFS.

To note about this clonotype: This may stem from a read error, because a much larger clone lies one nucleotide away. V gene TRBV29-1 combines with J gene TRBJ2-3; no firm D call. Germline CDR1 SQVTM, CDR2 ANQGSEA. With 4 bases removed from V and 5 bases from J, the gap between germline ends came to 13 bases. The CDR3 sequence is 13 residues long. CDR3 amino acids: CSVARHGRDTQYF. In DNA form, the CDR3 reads TGCAGCGTTGCACGGCATGGAAGAGATACGCAGTATTTT.

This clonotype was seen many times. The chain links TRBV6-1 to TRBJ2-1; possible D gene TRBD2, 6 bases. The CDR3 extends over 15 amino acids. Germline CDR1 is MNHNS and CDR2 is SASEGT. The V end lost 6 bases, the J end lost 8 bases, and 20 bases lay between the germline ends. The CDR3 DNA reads TGTGCCAGCAGGCTATTGACTAGATTGGGCCATGAGCAGTTCTTC. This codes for CASRLLTRLGHEQFF.

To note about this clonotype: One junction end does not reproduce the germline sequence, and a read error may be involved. CDR3 sequence reads: CASSTKSEQFF. In DNA, the CDR3 is TGTGCCAGCAGCACGAAAAGTGAGCAATTCTTC. V and J are TRBV11-2 and TRBJ2-1; no reliable D call. This CDR3 spans 11 amino acids. CDR1 and CDR2 (germline): SGHAT, FQNNGV.

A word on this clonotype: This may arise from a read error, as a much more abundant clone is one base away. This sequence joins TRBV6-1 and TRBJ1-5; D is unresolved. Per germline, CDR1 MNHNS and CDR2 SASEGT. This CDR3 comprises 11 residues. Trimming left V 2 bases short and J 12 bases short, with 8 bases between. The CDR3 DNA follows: TGTGCCAGCAGTGAAACCATGGTCCAGCATTTT. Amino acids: CASSETMVQHF.

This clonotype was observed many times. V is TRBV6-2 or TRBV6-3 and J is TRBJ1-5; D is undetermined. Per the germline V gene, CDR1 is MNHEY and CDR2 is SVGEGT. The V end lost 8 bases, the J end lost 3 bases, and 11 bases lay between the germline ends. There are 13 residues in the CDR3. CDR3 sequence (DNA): TGTGCCAGCGGCCTCCATTCCAATCAGCCCCAGCATTTT. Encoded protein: CASGLHSNQPQHF.

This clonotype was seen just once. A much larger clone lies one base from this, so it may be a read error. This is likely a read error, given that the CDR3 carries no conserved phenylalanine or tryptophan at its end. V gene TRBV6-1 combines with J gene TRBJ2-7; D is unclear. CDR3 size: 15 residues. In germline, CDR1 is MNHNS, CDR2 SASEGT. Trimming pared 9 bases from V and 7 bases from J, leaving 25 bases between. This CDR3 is CASQTRDSSSSEQYL. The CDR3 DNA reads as TGTGCCAGTCAAACCCGCGACTCCTCATCCAGTGAGCAGTACCTC.

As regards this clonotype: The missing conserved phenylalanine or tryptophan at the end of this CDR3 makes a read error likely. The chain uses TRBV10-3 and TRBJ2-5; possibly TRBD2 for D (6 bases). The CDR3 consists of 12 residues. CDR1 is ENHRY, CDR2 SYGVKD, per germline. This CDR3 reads CATRRAGETQYL. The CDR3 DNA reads TGTGCTACTAGGCGGGCGGGGGAGACCCAGTACTTA.

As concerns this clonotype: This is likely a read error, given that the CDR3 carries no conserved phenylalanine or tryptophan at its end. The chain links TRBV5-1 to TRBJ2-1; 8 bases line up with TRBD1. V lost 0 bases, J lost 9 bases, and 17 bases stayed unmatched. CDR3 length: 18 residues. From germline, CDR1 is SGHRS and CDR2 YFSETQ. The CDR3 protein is CASSLVGQGGPSFSEQFS. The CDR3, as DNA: TGCGCCAGCAGCTTGGTAGGACAGGGAGGCCCCTCCTTCAGTGAGCAGTTCTCC.

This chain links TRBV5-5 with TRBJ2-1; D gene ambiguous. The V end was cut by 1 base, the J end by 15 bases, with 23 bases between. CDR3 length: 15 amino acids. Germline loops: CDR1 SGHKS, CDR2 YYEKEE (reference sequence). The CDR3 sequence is CASSLMGFSGTNRFF. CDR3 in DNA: TGTGCCAGCAGCTTGATGGGATTTAGTGGCACTAACAGGTTCTTC. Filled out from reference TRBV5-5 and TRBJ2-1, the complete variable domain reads DAGVTQSPTHLIKTRGQQVTLRCSPISGHKSVSWYQQVLGQGPQFIFQYYEKEERGRGNFPDRFSARQFPNYSSELNVNALLLGDSALYLCASSLMGFSGTNRFFGPGTRLTVL.

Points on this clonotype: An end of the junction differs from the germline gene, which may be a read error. CDR3 DNA sequence: TGTGCCAGCAGCCCAACTAGCGGGAATGGGCAGTTCTTC. This gives the protein CASSPTSGNGQFF. This chain connects TRBV14 to TRBJ2-1, with TRBD2 identical over 10 bases. Germline V gives CDR1 SGHDN, CDR2 FVKESK. CDR3 length equals 13 residues.

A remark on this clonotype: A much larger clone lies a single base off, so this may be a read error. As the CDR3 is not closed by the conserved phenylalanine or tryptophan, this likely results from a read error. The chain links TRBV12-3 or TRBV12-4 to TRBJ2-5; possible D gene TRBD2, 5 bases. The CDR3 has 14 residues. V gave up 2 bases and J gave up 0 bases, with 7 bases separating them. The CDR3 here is CASSLTRDQETQYI. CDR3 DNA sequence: TGTGCCAGCAGTTTAACGAGGGACCAAGAGACCCAGTACATC.

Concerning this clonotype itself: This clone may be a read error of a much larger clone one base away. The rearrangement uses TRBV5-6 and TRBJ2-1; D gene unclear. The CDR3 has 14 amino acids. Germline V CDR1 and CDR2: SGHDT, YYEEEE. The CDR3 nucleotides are TGTGCCAGCAGCTTGGCTACAGTCAACAATGACCAGTTCTTC. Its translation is CASSLATVNNDQFF.

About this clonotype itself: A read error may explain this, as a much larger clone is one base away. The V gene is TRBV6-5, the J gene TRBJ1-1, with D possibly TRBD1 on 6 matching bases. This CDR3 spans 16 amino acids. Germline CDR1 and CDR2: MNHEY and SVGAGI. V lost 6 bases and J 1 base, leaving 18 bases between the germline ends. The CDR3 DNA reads TGTGCCAGCAGATCTACGAGGGGGTCTGCGAACACTGAAGCTTTCTTT. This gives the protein CASRSTRGSANTEAFF.

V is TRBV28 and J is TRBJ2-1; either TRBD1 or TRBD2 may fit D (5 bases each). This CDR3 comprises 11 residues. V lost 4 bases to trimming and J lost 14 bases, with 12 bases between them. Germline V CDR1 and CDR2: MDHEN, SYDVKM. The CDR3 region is CASSYKGREFF. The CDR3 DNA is TGTGCCAGCAGTTACAAGGGGCGGGAGTTCTTC.

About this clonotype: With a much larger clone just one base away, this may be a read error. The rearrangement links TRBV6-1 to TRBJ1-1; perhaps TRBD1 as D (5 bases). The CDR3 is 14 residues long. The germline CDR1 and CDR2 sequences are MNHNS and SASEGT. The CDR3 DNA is TGTACCAGCAACTTCGTCAGGGTAACCACTGAAGCTTTCTTT. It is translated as CTSNFVRVTTEAFF.

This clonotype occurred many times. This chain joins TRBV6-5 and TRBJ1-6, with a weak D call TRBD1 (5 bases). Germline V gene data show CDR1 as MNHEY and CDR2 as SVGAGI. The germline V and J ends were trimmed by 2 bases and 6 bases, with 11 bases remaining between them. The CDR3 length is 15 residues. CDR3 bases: TGTGCCAGCAGTTACGCCGGGGGGTCTAATTCACCCCTCCACTTT. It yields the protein CASSYAGGSNSPLHF.

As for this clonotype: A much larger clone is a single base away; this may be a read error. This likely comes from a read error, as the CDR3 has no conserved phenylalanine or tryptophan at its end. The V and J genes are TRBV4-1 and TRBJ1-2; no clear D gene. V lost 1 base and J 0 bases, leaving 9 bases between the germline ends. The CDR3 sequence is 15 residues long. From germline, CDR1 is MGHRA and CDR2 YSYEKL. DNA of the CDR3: TGCGCCAGCAGCCAAGGGTATGAGACTAACTATGGCTACACCTCC. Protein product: CASSQGYETNYGYTS.

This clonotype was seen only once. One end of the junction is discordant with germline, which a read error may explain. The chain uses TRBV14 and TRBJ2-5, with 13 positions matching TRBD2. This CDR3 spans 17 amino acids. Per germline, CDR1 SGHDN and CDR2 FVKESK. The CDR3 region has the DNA TGTGCCAGCAGCCAAGGCCTTCGAACTAGCGGGAGGGAGACCCAGTGCTTC. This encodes CASSQGLRTSGRETQCF.